A single T cell receptor beta chain is shown here with its context. These data are taken from a study of blood T cells in healthy people across ages. It was with a sample-barcoded 5' primer and a J-beta primer mix that a second PCR of about 7 to 12 cycles was run. TCRdb re-called the 5' RACE reads through MiXCR, storing one row per CDR3 protein. The table includes roughly 1,500,000 distinct CDR3 sequences, around two fifths detected once. Per the germline V gene, CDR1 is SGHTA and CDR2 is FQGTGA. This CDR3 has 15 amino acids. Trimming removed 6 bases from V and 2 bases from J; junction bases left unmatched: 4.

The chain employs TRBV7-3 and TRBJ2-1; TRBD2 agrees at 10 bases. This sequence originates from a young woman in good health. The sequenced material came from blood. As DNA, the CDR3 is TGTGCCAGCAGAGAAGCGGGGGGGCCCTACAATGAGCAGTTCTTC. It translates to CASREAGGPYNEQFF.